The 5 T cell receptor beta chains below were found in one sample sequenced in a study of regulatory dendritic cells for organ transplantation. Assay: immunoSEQ multiplex PCR; the TCRdb copy retains only in-frame clones and omits some. This repertoire shows 25,000 to 30,000 clones, less than 85% found once; its top ten account for 0.4%. Input material: naive CD8+ T cells from blood. As to subset: CD45RA+ naive T cells. All receptors come from a human donor in good health.

The genes are TRBV11-2 and TRBJ1-2, with D possibly matching TRBD1 (6 bases). Germline CDR1 is SGHAT and CDR2 is FQNNGV. CDR3 length equals 16 residues. Trimming stripped 1 base from V and 3 bases from J, with 15 bases between. CDR3 amino acids: CASSLGPKGVDYGYTF. In DNA, the CDR3 is TGTGCCAGCAGCTTAGGTCCGAAGGGGGTCGACTATGGCTACACCTTC.

The chain is built from TRBV27 and TRBJ2-3; unclear D gene. The germline V gene encodes CDR1 MNHEY and CDR2 SMNVEV (reference sequence). With 2 bases removed from V and 6 bases from J, the gap between germline ends came to 15 bases. The CDR3 is made up of 15 amino acids. The CDR3: CASSLGGQSVDTQYF. CDR3 bases: TGTGCCAGCAGTTTAGGCGGTCAGAGCGTCGATACGCAGTATTTT.

The chain is built from TRBV5-8 and TRBJ1-6; TRBD1 is a possible D gene (6 bases). The CDR3 has 15 amino acids. The V end was cut by 6 bases, the J end by 1 base, with 11 bases between. Germline V gene sequence: CDR1 SGHTS, CDR2 YDEGEE. CDR3 in amino acids: CASTGQYSYNSPLHF. The DNA of the CDR3 is TGTGCCAGCACCGGACAGTATTCCTATAATTCACCCCTCCACTTT.

This chain connects TRBV7-9 to TRBJ1-1; a weak D match, TRBD1 (5 bases). Between the trimmed V and J ends, which lost 4 bases and 0 bases, there was a span of 15 bases. The germline V gene has CDR1 SEHNR and CDR2 FQNEAQ (reference sequence). The CDR3 runs 16 residues. The CDR3 DNA follows: TGTGCCAGCAGCTCTACCTACGACAGATTGAACACTGAAGCTTTCTTT. It translates to CASSSTYDRLNTEAFF. Based on the CDR3 plus reference TRBV7-9 and TRBJ1-1, the full variable domain is DTGVSQNPRHKITKRGQNVTFRCDPISEHNRLYWYRQTLGQGPEFLTYFQNEAQLEKSRLLSDRFSAERPKGSFSTLEIQRTEQGDSAMYLCASSSTYDRLNTEAFFGQGTRLTVV.

The chain combines TRBV5-1 with TRBJ2-5; D gene unclear. CDR1 is SGHRS, CDR2 YFSETQ, per germline. V was pared by 0 bases and J by 3 bases, with 9 bases between. The CDR3 extends over 14 amino acids. This chain's CDR3 is CASSLDYLEETQYF. The DNA of the CDR3 is TGCGCCAGCAGCTTGGACTACCTAGAAGAGACCCAGTACTTC.